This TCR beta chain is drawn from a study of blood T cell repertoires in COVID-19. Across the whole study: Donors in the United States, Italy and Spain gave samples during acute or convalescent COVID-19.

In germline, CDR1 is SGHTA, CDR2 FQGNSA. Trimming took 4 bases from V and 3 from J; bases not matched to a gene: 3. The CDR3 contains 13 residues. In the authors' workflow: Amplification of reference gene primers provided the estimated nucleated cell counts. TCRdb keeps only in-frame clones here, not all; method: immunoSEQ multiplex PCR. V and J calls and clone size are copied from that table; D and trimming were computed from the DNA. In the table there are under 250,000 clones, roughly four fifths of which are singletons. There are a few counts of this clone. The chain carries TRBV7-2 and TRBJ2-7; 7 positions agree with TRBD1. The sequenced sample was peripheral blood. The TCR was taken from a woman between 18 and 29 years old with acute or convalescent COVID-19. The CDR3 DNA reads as TGTGCCAGCAGCTATACAGGGGACTACGAGCAGTACTTC. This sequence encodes CASSYTGDYEQYF.